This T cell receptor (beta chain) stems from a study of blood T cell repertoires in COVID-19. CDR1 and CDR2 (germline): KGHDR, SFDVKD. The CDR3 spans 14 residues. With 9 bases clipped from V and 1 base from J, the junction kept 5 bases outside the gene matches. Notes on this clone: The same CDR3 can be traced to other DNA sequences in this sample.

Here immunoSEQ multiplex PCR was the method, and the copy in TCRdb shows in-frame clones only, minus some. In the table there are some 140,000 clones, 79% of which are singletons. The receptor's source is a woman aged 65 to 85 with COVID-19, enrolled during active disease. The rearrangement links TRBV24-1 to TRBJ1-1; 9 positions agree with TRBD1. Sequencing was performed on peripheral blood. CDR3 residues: CATQPGQGNTEAFF. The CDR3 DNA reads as TGTGCCACCCAGCCGGGACAGGGGAACACTGAAGCTTTCTTT.